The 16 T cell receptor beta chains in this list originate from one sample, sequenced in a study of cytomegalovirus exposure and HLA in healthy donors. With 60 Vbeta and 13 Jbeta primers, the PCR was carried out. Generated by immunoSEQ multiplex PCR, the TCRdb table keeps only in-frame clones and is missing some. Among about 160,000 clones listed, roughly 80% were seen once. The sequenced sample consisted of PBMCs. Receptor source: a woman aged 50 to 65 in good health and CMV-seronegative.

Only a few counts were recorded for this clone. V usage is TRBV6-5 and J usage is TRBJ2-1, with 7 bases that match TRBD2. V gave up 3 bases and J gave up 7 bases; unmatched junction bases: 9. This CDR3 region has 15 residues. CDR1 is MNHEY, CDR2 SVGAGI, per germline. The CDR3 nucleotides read TGTGCCAGCAGTTATATCCGGGAGGATGGGAATGAGCAGTTCTTC. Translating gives CASSYIREDGNEQFF.

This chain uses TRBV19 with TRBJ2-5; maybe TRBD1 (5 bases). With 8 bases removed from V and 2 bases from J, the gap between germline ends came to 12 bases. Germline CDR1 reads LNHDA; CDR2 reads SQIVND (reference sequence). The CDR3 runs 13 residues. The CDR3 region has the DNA TGTGCCAGTCGATTAAGACAGCAAGAGACCCAGTACTTC. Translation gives CASRLRQQETQYF.

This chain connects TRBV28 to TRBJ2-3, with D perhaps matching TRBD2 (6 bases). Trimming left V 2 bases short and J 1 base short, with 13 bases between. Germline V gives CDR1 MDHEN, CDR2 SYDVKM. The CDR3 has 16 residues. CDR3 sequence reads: CASSLVWGGGTDTQYF. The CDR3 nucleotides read TGTGCCAGCAGTTTAGTCTGGGGCGGGGGCACAGATACGCAGTATTTT. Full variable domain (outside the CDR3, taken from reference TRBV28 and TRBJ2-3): DVKVTQSSRYLVKRTGEKVFLECVQDMDHENMFWYRQDPGLGLRLIYFSYDVKMKEKGDIPEGYSVSREKKERFSLILESASTNQTSMYLCASSLVWGGGTDTQYFGPGTRLTVL.

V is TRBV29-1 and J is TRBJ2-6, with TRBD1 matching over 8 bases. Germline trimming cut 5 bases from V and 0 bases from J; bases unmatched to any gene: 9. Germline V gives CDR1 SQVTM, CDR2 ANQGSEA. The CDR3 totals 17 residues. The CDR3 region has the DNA TGCAGCGTTTCCGGGACAGGAAAAATCTCTGGGGCCAACGTCCTGACTTTC. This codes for CSVSGTGKISGANVLTF.

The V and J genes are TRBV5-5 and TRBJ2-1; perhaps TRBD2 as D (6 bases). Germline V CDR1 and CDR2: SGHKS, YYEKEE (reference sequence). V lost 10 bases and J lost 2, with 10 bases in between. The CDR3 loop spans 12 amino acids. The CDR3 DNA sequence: TGTGCCGGCGGGGAAACCTACAATGAGCAGTTCTTC. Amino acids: CAGGETYNEQFF. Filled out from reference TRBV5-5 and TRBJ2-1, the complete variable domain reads DAGVTQSPTHLIKTRGQQVTLRCSPISGHKSVSWYQQVLGQGPQFIFQYYEKEERGRGNFPDRFSARQFPNYSSELNVNALLLGDSALYLCAGGETYNEQFFGPGTRLTVL.

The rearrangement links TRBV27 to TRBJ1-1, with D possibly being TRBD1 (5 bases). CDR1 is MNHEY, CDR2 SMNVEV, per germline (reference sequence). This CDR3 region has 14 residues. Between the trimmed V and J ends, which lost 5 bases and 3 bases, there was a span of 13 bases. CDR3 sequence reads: CASSPGGPYTEAFF. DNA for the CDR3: TGTGCCAGCAGTCCCGGGGGACCCTACACTGAAGCTTTCTTT.

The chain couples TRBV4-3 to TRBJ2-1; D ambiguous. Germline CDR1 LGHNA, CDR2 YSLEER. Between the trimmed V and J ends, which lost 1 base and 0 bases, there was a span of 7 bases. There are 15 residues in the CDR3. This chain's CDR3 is CASSQVSSSYNEQFF. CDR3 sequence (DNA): TGCGCCAGCAGCCAAGTCTCTTCCTCCTACAATGAGCAGTTCTTC.

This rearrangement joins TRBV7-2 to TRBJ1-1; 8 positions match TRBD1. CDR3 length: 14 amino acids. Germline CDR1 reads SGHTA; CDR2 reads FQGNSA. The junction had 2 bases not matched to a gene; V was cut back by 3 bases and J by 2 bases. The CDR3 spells CASSFQGANTEAFF. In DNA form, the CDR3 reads TGTGCCAGCAGCTTCCAGGGGGCTAACACTGAAGCTTTCTTT.

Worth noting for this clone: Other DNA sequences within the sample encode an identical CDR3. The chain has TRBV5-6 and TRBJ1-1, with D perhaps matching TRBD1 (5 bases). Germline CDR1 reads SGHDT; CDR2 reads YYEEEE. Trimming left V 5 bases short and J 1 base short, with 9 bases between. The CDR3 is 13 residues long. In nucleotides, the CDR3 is TGTGCCAGCAGTTTGAGGGGGAACACTGAAGCTTTCTTT. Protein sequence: CASSLRGNTEAFF.

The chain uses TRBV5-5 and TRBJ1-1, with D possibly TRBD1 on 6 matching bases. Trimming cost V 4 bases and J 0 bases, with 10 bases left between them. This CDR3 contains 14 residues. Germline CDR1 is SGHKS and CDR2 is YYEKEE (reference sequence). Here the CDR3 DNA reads TGTGCCAGCAGCCTCGGACAGATGAACACTGAAGCTTTCTTT. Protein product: CASSLGQMNTEAFF.

Written as DNA, the CDR3 is TGTGCCAGCAGCGTAGCGGGGTACTCCTACGAGCAGTACTTC. It encodes CASSVAGYSYEQYF. The chain links TRBV9 to TRBJ2-5, with D perhaps TRBD2 (5 bases). The end of the DNA aligns better with TRBJ2-7, so the J call may be wrong. Germline V CDR1 and CDR2: SGDLS, YYNGEE. The length of the CDR3 is 14 residues.

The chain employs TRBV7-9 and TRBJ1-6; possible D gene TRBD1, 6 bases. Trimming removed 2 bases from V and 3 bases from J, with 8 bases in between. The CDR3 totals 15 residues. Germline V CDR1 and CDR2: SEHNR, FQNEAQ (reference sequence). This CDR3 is CASSLQGFYNSPLHF. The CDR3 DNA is TGTGCCAGCAGCTTACAGGGGTTCTATAATTCACCCCTCCACTTT.

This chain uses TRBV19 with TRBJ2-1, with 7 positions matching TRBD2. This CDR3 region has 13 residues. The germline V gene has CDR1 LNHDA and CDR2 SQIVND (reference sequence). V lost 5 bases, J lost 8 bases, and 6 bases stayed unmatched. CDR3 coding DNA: TGTGCCAGTAGTTGGGGACTAAACGATGAGCAGTTCTTC. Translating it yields CASSWGLNDEQFF.

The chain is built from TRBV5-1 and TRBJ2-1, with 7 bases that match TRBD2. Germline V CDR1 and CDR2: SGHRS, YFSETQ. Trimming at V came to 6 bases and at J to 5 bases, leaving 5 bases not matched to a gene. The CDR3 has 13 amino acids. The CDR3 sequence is CASTARGDNEQFF. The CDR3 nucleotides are TGCGCCAGCACCGCACGGGGGGACAATGAGCAGTTCTTC.

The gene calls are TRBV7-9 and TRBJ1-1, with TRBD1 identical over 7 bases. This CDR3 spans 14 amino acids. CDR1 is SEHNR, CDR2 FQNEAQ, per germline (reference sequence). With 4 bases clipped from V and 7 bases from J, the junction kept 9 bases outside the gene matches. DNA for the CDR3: TGTGCCAGCAGCTACGGAATAGACAGGGATGAAGCTTTCTTT. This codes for CASSYGIDRDEAFF.

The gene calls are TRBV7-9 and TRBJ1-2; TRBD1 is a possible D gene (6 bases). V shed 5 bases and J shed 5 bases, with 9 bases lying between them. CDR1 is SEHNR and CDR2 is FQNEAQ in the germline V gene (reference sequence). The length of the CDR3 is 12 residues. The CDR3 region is CASSTGQYGYTF. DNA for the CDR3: TGTGCCAGCAGCACCGGACAGTATGGCTACACCTTC.